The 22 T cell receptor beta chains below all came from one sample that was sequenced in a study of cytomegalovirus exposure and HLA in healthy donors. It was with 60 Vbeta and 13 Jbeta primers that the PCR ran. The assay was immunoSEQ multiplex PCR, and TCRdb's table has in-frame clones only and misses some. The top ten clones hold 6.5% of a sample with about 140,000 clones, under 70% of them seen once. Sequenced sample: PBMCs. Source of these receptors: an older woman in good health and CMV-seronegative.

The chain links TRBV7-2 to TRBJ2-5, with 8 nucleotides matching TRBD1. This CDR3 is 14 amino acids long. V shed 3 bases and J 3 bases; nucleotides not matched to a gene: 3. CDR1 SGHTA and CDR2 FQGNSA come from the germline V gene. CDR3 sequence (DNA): TGTGCCAGCAGCTTCCAGACAGGGGAAGAGACCCAGTACTTC. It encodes CASSFQTGEETQYF. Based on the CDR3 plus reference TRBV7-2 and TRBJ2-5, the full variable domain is GAGVSQSPSNKVTEKGKDVELRCDPISGHTALYWYRQSLGQGLEFLIYFQGNSAPDKSGLPSDRFSAERTGGSVSTLTIQRTQQEDSAVYLCASSFQTGEETQYFGPGTRLLVL.

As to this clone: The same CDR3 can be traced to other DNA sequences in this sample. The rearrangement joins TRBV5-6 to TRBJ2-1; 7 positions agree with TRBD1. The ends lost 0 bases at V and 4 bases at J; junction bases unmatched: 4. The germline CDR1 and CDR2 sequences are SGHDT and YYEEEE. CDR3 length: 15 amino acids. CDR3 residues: CASSLVQGFYNEQFF. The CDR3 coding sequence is TGTGCCAGCAGCTTGGTACAGGGGTTTTACAATGAGCAGTTCTTC.

The DNA of the CDR3 is TGTGCCAGCAGGGGGACAGGTCGAGATACGCAGTATTTT. This translates into CASRGTGRDTQYF. The V and J genes are TRBV7-2 and TRBJ2-3; TRBD1 agrees at 8 bases. The J segment lost 5 bases and the V segment lost 6 bases, leaving 4 bases of the junction unmatched. The CDR3 totals 13 residues. The germline gives CDR1 SGHTA, CDR2 FQGNSA.

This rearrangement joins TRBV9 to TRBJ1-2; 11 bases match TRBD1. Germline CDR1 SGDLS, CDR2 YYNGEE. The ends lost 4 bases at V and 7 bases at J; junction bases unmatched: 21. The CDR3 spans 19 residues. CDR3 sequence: CASSKTLWGPGQGEIGYTF. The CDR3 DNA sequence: TGTGCCAGCAGCAAAACCCTCTGGGGACCGGGACAGGGGGAGATTGGCTACACCTTC.

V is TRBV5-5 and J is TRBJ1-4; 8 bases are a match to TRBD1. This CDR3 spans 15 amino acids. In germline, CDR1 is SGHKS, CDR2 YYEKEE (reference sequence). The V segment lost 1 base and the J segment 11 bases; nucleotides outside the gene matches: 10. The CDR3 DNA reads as TGTGCCAGCAGCTTGCTGATCCCAGGGGACAGGAAACTGTTTTTT. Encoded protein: CASSLLIPGDRKLFF.

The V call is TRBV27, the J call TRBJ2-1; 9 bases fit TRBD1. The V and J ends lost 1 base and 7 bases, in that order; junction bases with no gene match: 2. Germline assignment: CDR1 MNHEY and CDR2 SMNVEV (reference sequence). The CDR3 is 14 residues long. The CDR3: CASSLLGQGNEQFF. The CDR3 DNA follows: TGTGCCAGCAGTTTATTAGGACAGGGGAATGAGCAGTTCTTC.

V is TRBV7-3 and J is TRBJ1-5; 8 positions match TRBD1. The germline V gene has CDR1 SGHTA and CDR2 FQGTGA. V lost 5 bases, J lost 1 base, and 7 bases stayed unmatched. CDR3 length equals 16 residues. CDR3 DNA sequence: TGTGCCAGCAGCGTCGGACAGGGTGAAAGCAATCAGCCCCAGCATTTT. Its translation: CASSVGQGESNQPQHF.

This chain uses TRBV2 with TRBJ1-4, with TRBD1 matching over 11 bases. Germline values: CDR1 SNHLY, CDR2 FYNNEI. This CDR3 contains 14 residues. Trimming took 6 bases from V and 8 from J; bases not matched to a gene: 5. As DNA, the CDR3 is TGTGCCAGCAGCGGGACAGGGGGGAGGGAAAAACTGTTTTTT. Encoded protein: CASSGTGGREKLFF.

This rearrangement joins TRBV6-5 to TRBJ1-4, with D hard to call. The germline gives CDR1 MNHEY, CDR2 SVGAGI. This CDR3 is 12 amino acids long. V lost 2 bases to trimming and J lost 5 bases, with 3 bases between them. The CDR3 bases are TGTGCCAGCAGTTACCGGAATGAAAAACTGTTTTTT. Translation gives CASSYRNEKLFF.

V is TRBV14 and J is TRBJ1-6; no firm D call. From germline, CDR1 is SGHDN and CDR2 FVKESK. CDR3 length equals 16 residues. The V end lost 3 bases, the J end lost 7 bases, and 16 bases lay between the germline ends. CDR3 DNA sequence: TGTGCCAGCAGCCAGAGGAGAGGCCGGGTGAATTCACCCCTCCACTTT. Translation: CASSQRRGRVNSPLHF.

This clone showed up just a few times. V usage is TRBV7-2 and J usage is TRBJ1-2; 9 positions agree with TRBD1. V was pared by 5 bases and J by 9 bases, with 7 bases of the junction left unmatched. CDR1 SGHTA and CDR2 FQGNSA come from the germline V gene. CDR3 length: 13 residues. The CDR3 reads CASSRGQGRRYTF. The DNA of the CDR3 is TGTGCCAGCAGCCGGGGACAGGGTCGTCGCTACACCTTC.

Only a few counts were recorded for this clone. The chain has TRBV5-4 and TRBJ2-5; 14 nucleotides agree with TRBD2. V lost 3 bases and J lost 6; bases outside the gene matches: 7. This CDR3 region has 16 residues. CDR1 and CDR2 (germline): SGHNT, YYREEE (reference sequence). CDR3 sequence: CASSSPGLAGEKTQYF. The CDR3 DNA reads TGTGCCAGCAGCTCACCGGGACTAGCGGGAGAAAAGACCCAGTACTTC.

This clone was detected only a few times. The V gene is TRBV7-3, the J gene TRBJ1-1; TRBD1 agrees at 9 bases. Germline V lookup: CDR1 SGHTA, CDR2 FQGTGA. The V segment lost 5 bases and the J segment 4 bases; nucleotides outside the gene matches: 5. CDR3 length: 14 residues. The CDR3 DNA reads TGTGCCAGCAGCCCTGGACAGGGGAGCACTGAAGCTTTCTTT. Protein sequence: CASSPGQGSTEAFF.

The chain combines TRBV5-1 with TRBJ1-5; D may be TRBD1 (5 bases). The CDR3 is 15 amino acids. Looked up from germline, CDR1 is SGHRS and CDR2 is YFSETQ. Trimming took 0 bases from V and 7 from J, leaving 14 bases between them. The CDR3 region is CASSLAGWGWQPQHF. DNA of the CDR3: TGCGCCAGCAGCTTGGCCGGGTGGGGCTGGCAGCCCCAGCATTTT. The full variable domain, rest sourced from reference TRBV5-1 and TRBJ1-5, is KAGVTQTPRYLIKTRGQQVTLSCSPISGHRSVSWYQQTPGQGLQFLFEYFSETQRNKGNFPGRFSGRQFSNSRSEMNVSTLELGDSALYLCASSLAGWGWQPQHFGDGTRLSIL.

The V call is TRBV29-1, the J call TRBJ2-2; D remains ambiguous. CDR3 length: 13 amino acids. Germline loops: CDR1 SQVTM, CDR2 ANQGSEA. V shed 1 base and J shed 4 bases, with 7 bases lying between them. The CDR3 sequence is CSVEGRSTGELFF. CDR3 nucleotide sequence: TGCAGCGTTGAAGGCCGCAGCACCGGGGAGCTGTTTTTT.

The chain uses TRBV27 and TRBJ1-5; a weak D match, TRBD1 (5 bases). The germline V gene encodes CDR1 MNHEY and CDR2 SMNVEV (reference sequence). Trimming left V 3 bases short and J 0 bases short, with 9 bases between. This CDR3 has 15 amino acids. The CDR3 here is CASSFGQGSNQPQHF. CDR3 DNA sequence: TGTGCCAGCAGTTTCGGGCAGGGTAGCAATCAGCCCCAGCATTTT.

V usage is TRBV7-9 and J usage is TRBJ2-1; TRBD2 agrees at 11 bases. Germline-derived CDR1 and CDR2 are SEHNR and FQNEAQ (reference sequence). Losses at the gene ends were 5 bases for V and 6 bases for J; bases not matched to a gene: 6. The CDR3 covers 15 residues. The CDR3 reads CASSHSGGAFNEQFF. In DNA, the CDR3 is TGTGCCAGCAGCCATAGCGGGGGGGCCTTCAATGAGCAGTTCTTC.

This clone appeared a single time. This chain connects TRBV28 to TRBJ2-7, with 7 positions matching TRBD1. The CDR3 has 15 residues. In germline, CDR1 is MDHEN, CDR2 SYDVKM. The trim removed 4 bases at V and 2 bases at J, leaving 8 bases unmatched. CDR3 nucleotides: TGTGCCAGCAGTTCTCCTTGGACAGGAACCTACGAGCAGTACTTC. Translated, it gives CASSSPWTGTYEQYF.

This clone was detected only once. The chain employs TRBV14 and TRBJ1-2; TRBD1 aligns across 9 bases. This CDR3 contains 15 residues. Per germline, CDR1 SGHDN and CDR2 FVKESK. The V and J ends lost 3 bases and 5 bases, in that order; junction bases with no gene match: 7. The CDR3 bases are TGTGCCAGCAGCCAGAACCAGGGGACAGGGTATGGCTACACCTTC. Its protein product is CASSQNQGTGYGYTF.

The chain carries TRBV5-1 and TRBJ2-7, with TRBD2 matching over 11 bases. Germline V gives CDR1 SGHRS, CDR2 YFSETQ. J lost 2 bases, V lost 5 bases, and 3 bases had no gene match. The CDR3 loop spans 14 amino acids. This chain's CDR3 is CASRFSGGAYEQYF. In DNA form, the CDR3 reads TGCGCCAGCAGGTTTAGCGGGGGGGCCTACGAGCAGTACTTC.

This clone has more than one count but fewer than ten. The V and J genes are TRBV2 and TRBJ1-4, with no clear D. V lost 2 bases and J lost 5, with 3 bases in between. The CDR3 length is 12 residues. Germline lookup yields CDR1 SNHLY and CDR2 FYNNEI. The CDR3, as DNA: TGTGCCAGCAGTGAACAGAATGAAAAACTGTTTTTT. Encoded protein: CASSEQNEKLFF.

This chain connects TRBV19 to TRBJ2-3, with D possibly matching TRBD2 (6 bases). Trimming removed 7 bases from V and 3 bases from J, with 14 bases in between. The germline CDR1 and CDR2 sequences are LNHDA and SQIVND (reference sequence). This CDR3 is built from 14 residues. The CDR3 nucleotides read TGTGCCAGTACGATCGACGGGAGAACAGATACGCAGTATTTT. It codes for CASTIDGRTDTQYF.